Each of the 18 T cell receptor beta chains below was sequenced from the same sample in a study of regulatory T cells in long-lasting Graves disease. Time point meaning: newly diagnosed GD, antithyroid drugs for less than 3 months. The TCR library was made from RNA that had been extracted from PBMCs in TRIzol. According to the study, TCR beta libraries were built with iRepertoire HTBI primers and CDR3-region Arm-PCR. TCRdb recomputed calls from the multiplex PCR reads with MiXCR, one row per CDR3 protein. The table includes about 520,000 distinct CDR3 sequences, around 12% detected once. This same sample was also taken into another study, of T cells in Graves' hyperthyroidism and ophthalmopathy.

The sample here was peripheral blood mononuclear cells (PBMCs), taken at new diagnosis, from a patient treated with antithyroid drugs. The source is a woman aged 25 to 39 with Graves disease.

The chain recombines TRBV9 with TRBJ1-3; D unresolved. Germline V gene sequence: CDR1 SGDLS, CDR2 YYNGEE. Trimming cost V 4 bases and J 0 bases, with 11 bases left between them. CDR3 length: 15 amino acids. CDR3 nucleotides: TGTGCCAGCAGCACCTCGGGTATCTCTGGAAACACCATATATTTT. Translating it yields CASSTSGISGNTIYF.

This clonotype appeared many times. V gene TRBV28 combines with J gene TRBJ1-1; 8 nucleotides agree with TRBD1. Germline V gene lookup returns CDR1 MDHEN and CDR2 SYDVKM. With V trimmed by 7 bases and J by 1 base, 11 bases remained unmatched. This CDR3 is built from 16 residues. The CDR3 coding sequence is TGTGCCAGCATCGGGGTGAACAGGGGGTCGAACACTGAAGCTTTCTTT. It encodes CASIGVNRGSNTEAFF.

This clonotype was counted at least ten times. The V and J genes are TRBV19 and TRBJ2-3; 9 bases match TRBD2. Germline V gene lookup returns CDR1 LNHDA and CDR2 SQIVND (reference sequence). J was trimmed by 2 bases and V by 8 bases; bases with no gene match: 8. This CDR3 has 15 amino acids. CDR3 protein: CASRTGTSFTDTQYF. The DNA of the CDR3 is TGTGCCAGTCGCACCGGGACTAGCTTCACAGATACGCAGTATTTT.

Comments on this clonotype: The conserved closing phenylalanine or tryptophan is absent in this CDR3, likely reflecting a read error. The gene calls are TRBV27 and TRBJ2-7; D not resolved. The CDR3 runs 14 residues. Germline loops: CDR1 MNHEY, CDR2 SMNVEV (reference sequence). The CDR3: CARSLSPVAYEQYP. CDR3 coding DNA: TGTGCCCGCAGTTTATCCCCGGTCGCATACGAGCAGTACCCC.

The CDR3 sequence: CSASPPGLAGEQYF. CDR3 DNA sequence: TGCAGTGCTAGCCCACCGGGACTAGCGGGAGAGCAGTACTTC. The chain links TRBV20-1 to TRBJ2-7, with 13 bases that match TRBD2. This CDR3 contains 14 residues. Germline CDR1 reads DFQATT; CDR2 reads SNEGSKA (reference sequence). Losses at the gene ends were 3 bases for V and 7 bases for J; bases not matched to a gene: 6.

This clonotype was detected ten times or more. The chain recombines TRBV19 with TRBJ1-1; D is unclear. The CDR3 totals 13 residues. Germline V gives CDR1 LNHDA, CDR2 SQIVND (reference sequence). With 8 bases removed from V and 1 base from J, the gap between germline ends came to 11 bases. The DNA of the CDR3 is TGTGCCAGTCGGGAAGGGCAGAACACTGAAGCTTTCTTT. Translated: CASREGQNTEAFF.

The genes are TRBV6-2 or TRBV6-3 and TRBJ2-1; 9 nucleotides match TRBD1. The CDR3 sequence is 13 residues long. Germline V lookup: CDR1 MNHEY, CDR2 SVGEGT. J was trimmed by 3 bases and V by 8 bases; bases with no gene match: 2. CDR3 sequence (DNA): TGTGCCAGCGGACAGGGGAACTACAATGAGCAGTTCTTC. It is translated as CASGQGNYNEQFF.

This clonotype was observed at least ten times. J is TRBJ1-2 and V is TRBV10-3; 9 nucleotides align to TRBD1. The germline gives CDR1 ENHRY, CDR2 SYGVKD. V lost 6 bases and J lost 0; bases outside the gene matches: 5. The CDR3 spans 15 residues. CDR3 residues: CAISKGTGSNYGYTF. The CDR3 bases are TGTGCCATCAGCAAAGGGACAGGGTCTAACTATGGCTACACCTTC.

This clonotype has at least ten counts. The chain joins TRBV11-2 to TRBJ2-3, with TRBD1 as a possible D gene (6 bases). Deletions cut 8 bases from V and 2 bases from J, with 23 bases between. Germline-derived CDR1 and CDR2 are SGHAT and FQNNGV. The CDR3 loop spans 17 amino acids. In nucleotides, the CDR3 is TGTGCCAGCGGATCCTCCGGACAGCGGATTCTCACAGATACGCAGTATTTT. Translation gives CASGSSGQRILTDTQYF. The entire variable domain, with the rest obtained from reference TRBV11-2 and TRBJ2-3, is as follows: EAGVAQSPRYKIIEKRQSVAFWCNPISGHATLYWYQQILGQGPKLLIQFQNNGVVDDSQLPKDRFSAERLKGVDSTLKIQPAKLEDSAVYLCASGSSGQRILTDTQYFGPGTRLTVL.

Concerning this clonotype: A single base separates this from a much larger clone, so it may be a read error. The rearrangement joins TRBV3-1 to TRBJ2-7; 7 nucleotides match TRBD1. Germline assignment: CDR1 LGHDT and CDR2 YNNKEL (reference sequence). This CDR3 has 14 amino acids. The CDR3 DNA is TGTGACAGCAGCCCAGGACAGGCCTACTACGAGCAGTACTTC. It codes for CDSSPGQAYYEQYF.

This chain joins TRBV7-2 and TRBJ2-3; D is possibly TRBD2 (6 bases). Per the germline V gene, CDR1 is SGHTA and CDR2 is FQGNSA. Trimming took off 4 bases at V and 0 bases at J, with 23 bases between the two ends. This CDR3 is 19 amino acids long. The CDR3 DNA sequence: TGTGCCAGCAGCTCCGGGACTCTCAGCGGGTATTCTAGCACAGATACGCAGTATTTT. It yields the protein CASSSGTLSGYSSTDTQYF. Full variable domain (remainder filled in from reference TRBV7-2 and TRBJ2-3): GAGVSQSPSNKVTEKGKDVELRCDPISGHTALYWYRQSLGQGLEFLIYFQGNSAPDKSGLPSDRFSAERTGGSVSTLTIQRTQQEDSAVYLCASSSGTLSGYSSTDTQYFGPGTRLTVL.

This clonotype was seen at least ten times. The gene calls are TRBV3-1 and TRBJ2-7, with D perhaps TRBD2 (6 bases). The CDR3 is made up of 13 amino acids. The germline V gene has CDR1 LGHDT and CDR2 YNNKEL (reference sequence). With 6 bases removed from V and 2 bases from J, the gap between germline ends came to 11 bases. The CDR3 sequence is CASRYGSTYEQYF. CDR3 DNA sequence: TGTGCCAGCAGGTACGGGAGCACCTACGAGCAGTACTTC.

In its sample, this clonotype was seen many times. V and J are TRBV28 and TRBJ2-1, with TRBD1 matching over 8 bases. The CDR3 covers 17 residues. The junction had 13 bases not matched to a gene; V was cut back by 5 bases and J by 4 bases. Germline V CDR1 and CDR2: MDHEN, SYDVKM. CDR3 sequence: CASSTYGPGGKYNEQFF. The CDR3, as DNA: TGTGCCAGCAGTACTTATGGCCCAGGGGGCAAATACAATGAGCAGTTCTTC.

This clonotype has ten or more counts. V usage is TRBV11-3 and J usage is TRBJ2-7, with D perhaps matching TRBD2 (6 bases). The CDR3 spans 14 residues. Between the trimmed V and J ends, which lost 5 bases and 5 bases, there was a span of 16 bases. Per the germline V gene, CDR1 is SGHNT and CDR2 is YENEEA. The DNA for the CDR3 is TGTGCCAGCAGCGCCGTCGGGTCGGGGGACGAGCAGTACTTC. It yields the protein CASSAVGSGDEQYF.

This clonotype was recorded many times. The CDR3 here is CASSLGLAGVGHEQYF. CDR3 DNA: TGTGCCAGCAGCCTGGGACTAGCGGGAGTAGGTCACGAGCAGTACTTC. The chain links TRBV27 to TRBJ2-7; 14 bases map to TRBD2. Germline V gene lookup returns CDR1 MNHEY and CDR2 SMNVEV (reference sequence). The CDR3 loop spans 16 amino acids. The trim removed 6 bases at V and 5 bases at J, leaving 9 bases unmatched.

The chain employs TRBV6-1 and TRBJ2-1; 8 nucleotides match TRBD2. The CDR3 extends over 17 amino acids. Per the germline V gene, CDR1 is MNHNS and CDR2 is SASEGT. J gave up 12 bases and V 5 bases, and 21 bases lay outside the gene matches. The CDR3 nucleotides are TGTGCCAGCAGTCCGCTAAGCGGGAGCAGGACGAGGGACCTGCAGTTCTTC. This encodes CASSPLSGSRTRDLQFF.

In this sample, this clonotype turned up a few times. Lacking the conserved final phenylalanine or tryptophan, this CDR3 likely reflects a read error. Here the CDR3 reads CASSPLEHTEAFS. DNA for the CDR3: TGTGCCAGCTCACCACTAGAACACACTGAAGCTTTCTCT. The chain employs TRBV18 and TRBJ1-1; the D is unclear. V was pared by 1 base and J by 3 bases, with 6 bases between. CDR1 and CDR2 from the germline V gene are KGHSH and LQKENI. The CDR3 has 13 residues.

This clonotype was recorded many times. The gene calls are TRBV7-2 and TRBJ2-1; D unresolved. Trimming stripped 1 base from V and 7 bases from J, with 11 bases between. The germline CDR1 and CDR2 sequences are SGHTA and FQGNSA. The CDR3 totals 14 residues. The CDR3 spells CASSLGWPENEQFF. CDR3 nucleotide sequence: TGTGCCAGCAGCTTAGGATGGCCCGAAAATGAGCAGTTCTTC.